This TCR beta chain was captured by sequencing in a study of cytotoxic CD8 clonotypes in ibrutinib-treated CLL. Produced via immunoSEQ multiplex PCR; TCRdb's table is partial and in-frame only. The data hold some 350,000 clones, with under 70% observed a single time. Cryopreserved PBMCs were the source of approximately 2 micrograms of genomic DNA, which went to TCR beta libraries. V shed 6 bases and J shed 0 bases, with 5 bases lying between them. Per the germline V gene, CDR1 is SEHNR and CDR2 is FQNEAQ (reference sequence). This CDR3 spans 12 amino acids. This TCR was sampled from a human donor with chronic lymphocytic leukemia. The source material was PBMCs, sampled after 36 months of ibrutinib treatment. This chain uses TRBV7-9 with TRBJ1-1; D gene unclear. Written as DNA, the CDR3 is TGTGCCAGCAGTTCTATGAACACTGAAGCTTTCTTT. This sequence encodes CASSSMNTEAFF.